This T cell receptor beta chain was identified in a study of T cells in women clearing cervical HPV infection. Study in general: Controls gave blood once infection was undetectable; cases at lesion identification.

Study conclusions and caveats: Cases and controls were distinguished at AUC around 0.8 by richness and V genes.

As to this clone: Its specificity is unknown. The read stops 3 residues short of the end of the CDR3; the missing end is completed from the germline J gene.

The CDR3 has 13 amino acids. Germline loops: CDR1 SGHRS, CDR2 YFSETQ. Trimming stripped 6 bases from V and 4 bases from J, with 14 bases between. The repertoire was sequenced with immunoSEQ multiplex PCR; TCRdb's copy has only in-frame clones and lacks some. Recorded here are around 33,000 clones; the top ten clones represent approximately 20%. The sequenced sample consisted of blood buffy coat. The sequence was collected from a woman between 18 and 70 years old with a cervical HPV16 infection that either progressed to CIN3+ or cleared (not recorded which). The chain combines TRBV5-1 with TRBJ2-7, with a weak D call TRBD1 (6 bases). The covered CDR3 bases are TGCGCCAGCACAATGGACAGCGAATACGAG. This translates into CASTMDSEYE. The full CDR3 is CASTMDSEYEQYF.